This T cell receptor beta chain was observed in a study of cytomegalovirus exposure and HLA in healthy donors. PCR was performed using 60 Vbeta and 13 Jbeta primers. Profiling relied on immunoSEQ multiplex PCR, and the TCRdb table lists in-frame clones only, not all of them. This table has around 100,000 clones, roughly 72% appearing once. The study, taken as a whole, reports: In a later analysis, specific HLA alleles were associated with under 20,000 TCR beta sequences at a 0.05 false discovery rate. Later analysis found that TCR beta chains associated with HLA were more clonally expanded than other, equally common chains. Among the sequence variants, a highly shared cluster was likely an artifact of sequencing.

This CDR3 is built from 16 residues. V was pared by 4 bases and J by 5 bases, with 12 bases of the junction left unmatched. In germline, CDR1 is MNHNY, CDR2 SVGAGI (reference sequence). Worth noting for this clone: What it recognizes is unknown.

The rearrangement links TRBV6-6 to TRBJ2-7; 9 positions match TRBD1. Sequenced: PBMCs. The clonotype was recovered from a woman between 18 and 29 years old in good health and CMV-seropositive. The CDR3 reads CASSFNPGQGKHEQYF. CDR3 sequence (DNA): TGTGCCAGCAGTTTCAATCCGGGACAGGGTAAACACGAGCAGTACTTC.